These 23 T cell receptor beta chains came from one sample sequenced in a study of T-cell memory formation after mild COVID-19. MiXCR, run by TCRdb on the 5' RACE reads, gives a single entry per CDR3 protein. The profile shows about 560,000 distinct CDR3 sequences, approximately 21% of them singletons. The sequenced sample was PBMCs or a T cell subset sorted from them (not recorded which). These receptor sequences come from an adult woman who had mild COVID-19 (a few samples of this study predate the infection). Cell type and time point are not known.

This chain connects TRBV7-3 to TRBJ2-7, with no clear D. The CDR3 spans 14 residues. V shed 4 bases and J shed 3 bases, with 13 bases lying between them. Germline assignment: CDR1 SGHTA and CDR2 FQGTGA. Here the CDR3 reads CASSSPGPHYEQYF. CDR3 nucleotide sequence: TGTGCCAGCAGCTCCCCGGGCCCTCACTACGAGCAGTACTTC.

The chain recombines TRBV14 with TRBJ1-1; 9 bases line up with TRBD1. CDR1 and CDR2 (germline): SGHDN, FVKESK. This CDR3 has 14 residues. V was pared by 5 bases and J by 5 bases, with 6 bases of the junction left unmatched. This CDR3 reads CASSSTGGSTEAFF. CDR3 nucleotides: TGTGCCAGCAGCTCAACAGGGGGCTCGACTGAAGCTTTCTTT.

The CDR3 region has the DNA TGTGCCAGCAGCGCCACCTCTAACGGCTACACCTTC. Translation: CASSATSNGYTF. V usage is TRBV6-5 and J usage is TRBJ1-2; D gene unclear. There are 12 residues in the CDR3. In germline, CDR1 is MNHEY, CDR2 SVGAGI. The V end was cut by 6 bases, the J end by 8 bases, with 13 bases between.

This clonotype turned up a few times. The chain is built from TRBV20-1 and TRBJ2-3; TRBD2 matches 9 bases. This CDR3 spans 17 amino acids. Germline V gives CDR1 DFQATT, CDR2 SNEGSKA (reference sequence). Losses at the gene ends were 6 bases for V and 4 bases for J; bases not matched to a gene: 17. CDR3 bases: TGCAGTGCCAACTGGCTAGCGGGAATATCTAGGTCAGATACGCAGTATTTT. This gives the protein CSANWLAGISRSDTQYF.

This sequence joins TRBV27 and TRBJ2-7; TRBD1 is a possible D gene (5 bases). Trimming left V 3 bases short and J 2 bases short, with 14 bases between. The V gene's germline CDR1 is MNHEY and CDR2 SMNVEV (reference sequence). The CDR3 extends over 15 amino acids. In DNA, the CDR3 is TGTGCCAGCAGTTTCGTGGACACAGTGGCCTACGAGCAGTACTTC. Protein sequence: CASSFVDTVAYEQYF.

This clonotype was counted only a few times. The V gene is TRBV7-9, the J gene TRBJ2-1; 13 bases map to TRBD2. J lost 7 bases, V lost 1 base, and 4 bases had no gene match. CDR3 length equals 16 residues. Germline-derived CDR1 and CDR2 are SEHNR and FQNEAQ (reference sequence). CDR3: CASSLVVTSGRNEQFF. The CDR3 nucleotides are TGTGCCAGCAGCTTAGTAGTGACTAGCGGGAGGAATGAGCAGTTCTTC.

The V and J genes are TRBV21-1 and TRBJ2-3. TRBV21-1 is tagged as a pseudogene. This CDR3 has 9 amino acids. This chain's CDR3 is CASPDTQYF. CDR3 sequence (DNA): TGTGCCAGCCCGGATACGCAGTATTTT.

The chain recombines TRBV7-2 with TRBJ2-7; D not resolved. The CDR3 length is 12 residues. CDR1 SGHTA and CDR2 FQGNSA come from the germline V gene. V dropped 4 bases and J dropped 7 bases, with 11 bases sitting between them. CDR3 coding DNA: TGTGCCAGCAGCTCCTTAAGTTTGGAGCAGTACTTC. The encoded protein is CASSSLSLEQYF.

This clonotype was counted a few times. DNA of the CDR3: TGTGCTAGTGGTTTGAGCGGGAGTTCAGAGACCCAGTACTTC. As protein: CASGLSGSSETQYF. This sequence joins TRBV12-5 and TRBJ2-5; 8 bases map to TRBD2. Germline CDR1 and CDR2: LGHNT and FRNRAP. The CDR3 extends over 14 amino acids. Unmatched junction bases numbered 3, after V lost 2 bases and J lost 4 bases.

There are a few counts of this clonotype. CDR3 nucleotides: TGTGCCAGCAGCCAAGAACGAGGGTTAATCAACACCGGGGAGCTGTTTTTT. It specifies CASSQERGLINTGELFF. The V call is TRBV3-1, the J call TRBJ2-2, with D possibly being TRBD2 (5 bases). Germline V gene data show CDR1 as LGHDT and CDR2 as YNNKEL (reference sequence). The CDR3 length is 17 residues. V was shortened by 0 bases and J by 2 bases, with 13 bases between the two germline ends.

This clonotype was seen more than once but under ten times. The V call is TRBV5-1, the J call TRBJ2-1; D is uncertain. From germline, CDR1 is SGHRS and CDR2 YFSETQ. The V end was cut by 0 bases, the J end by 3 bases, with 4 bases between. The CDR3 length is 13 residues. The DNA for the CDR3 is TGCGCCAGCAGCTTGGCTGACTACAATGAGCAGTTCTTC. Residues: CASSLADYNEQFF. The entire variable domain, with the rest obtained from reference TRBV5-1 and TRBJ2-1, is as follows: KAGVTQTPRYLIKTRGQQVTLSCSPISGHRSVSWYQQTPGQGLQFLFEYFSETQRNKGNFPGRFSGRQFSNSRSEMNVSTLELGDSALYLCASSLADYNEQFFGPGTRLTVL.

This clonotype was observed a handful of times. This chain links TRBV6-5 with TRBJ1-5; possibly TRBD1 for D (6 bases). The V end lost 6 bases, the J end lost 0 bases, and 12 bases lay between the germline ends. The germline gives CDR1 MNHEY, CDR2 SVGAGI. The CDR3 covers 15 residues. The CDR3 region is CASRARGASNQPQHF. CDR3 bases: TGTGCCAGCAGAGCACGGGGGGCTAGCAATCAGCCCCAGCATTTT.

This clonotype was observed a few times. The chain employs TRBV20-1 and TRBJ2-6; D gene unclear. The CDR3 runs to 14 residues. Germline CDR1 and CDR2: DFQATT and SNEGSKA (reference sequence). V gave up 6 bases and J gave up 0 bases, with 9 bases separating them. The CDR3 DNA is TGCAGTGCGCAAGGGAACTCTGGGGCCAACGTCCTGACTTTC. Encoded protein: CSAQGNSGANVLTF.

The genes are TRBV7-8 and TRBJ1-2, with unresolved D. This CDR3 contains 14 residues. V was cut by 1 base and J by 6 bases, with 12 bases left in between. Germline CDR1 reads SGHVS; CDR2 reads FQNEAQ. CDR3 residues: CASSLGGVKDGYTF. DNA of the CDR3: TGTGCCAGCAGCTTAGGTGGGGTGAAGGATGGCTACACCTTC.

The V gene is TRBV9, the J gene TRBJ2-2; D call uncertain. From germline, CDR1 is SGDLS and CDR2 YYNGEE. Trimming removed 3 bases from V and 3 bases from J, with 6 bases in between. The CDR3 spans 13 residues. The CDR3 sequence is CASSGAHTGELFF. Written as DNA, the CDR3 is TGTGCCAGCAGCGGTGCACACACCGGGGAGCTGTTTTTT.

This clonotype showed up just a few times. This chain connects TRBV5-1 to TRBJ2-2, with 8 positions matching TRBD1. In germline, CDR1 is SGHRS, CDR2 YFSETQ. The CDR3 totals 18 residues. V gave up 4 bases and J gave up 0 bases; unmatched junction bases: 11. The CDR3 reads CASSVKPGQVTNTGELFF. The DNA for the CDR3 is TGCGCCAGCAGCGTGAAACCGGGACAGGTGACGAACACCGGGGAGCTGTTTTTT.

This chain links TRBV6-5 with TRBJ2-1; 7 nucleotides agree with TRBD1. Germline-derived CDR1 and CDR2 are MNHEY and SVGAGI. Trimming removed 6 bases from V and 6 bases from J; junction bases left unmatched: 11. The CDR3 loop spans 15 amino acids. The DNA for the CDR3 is TGTGCCAGCAGCACCACAGGGGAGAACTTCAATGAGCAGTTCTTC. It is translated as CASSTTGENFNEQFF.

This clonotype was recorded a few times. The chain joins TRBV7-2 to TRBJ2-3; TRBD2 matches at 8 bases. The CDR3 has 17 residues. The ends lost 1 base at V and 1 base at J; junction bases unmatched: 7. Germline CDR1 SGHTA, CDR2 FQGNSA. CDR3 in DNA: TGTGCCAGCAGCTTAGGGGCACCGGGACTAGGCACAGATACGCAGTATTTT. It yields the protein CASSLGAPGLGTDTQYF.

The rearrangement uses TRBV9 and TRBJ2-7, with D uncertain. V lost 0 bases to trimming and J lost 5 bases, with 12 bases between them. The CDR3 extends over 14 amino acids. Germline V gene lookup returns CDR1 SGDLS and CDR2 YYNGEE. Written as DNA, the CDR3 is TGTGCCAGCAGCGTAGGGTTGGGGATCGACGAGCAGTACTTC. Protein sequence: CASSVGLGIDEQYF.

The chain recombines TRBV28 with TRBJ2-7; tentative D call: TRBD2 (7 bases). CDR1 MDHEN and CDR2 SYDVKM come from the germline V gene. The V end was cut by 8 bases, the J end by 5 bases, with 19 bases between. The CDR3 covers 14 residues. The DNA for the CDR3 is TGTGCCAGCGGGGGGGCCCGGGACTTGAACGAGCAGTACTTC. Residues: CASGGARDLNEQYF.

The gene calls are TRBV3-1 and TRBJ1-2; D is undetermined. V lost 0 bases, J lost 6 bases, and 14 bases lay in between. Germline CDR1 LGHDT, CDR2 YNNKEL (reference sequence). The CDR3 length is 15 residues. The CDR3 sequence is CASSQEFRRKDGYTF. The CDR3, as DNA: TGTGCCAGCAGCCAAGAATTCAGGCGAAAGGATGGCTACACCTTC.

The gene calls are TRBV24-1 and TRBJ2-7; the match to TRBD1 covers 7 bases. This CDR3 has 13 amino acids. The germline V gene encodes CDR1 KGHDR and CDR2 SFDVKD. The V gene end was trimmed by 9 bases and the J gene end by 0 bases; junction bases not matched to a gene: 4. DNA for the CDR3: TGTGCCACCGGGGACAGCCTCTCCTACGAGCAGTACTTC. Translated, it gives CATGDSLSYEQYF.

DNA of the CDR3: TGTGCCAGCAGCCATGACCAGGGGCCCTATGGCTACACCTTC. The encoded protein is CASSHDQGPYGYTF. This chain uses TRBV4-2 with TRBJ1-2; possible D gene TRBD1, 6 bases. The CDR3 is 14 amino acids. Germline lookup yields CDR1 LGHNA and CDR2 YNFKEQ. V dropped 3 bases and J dropped 4 bases, with 12 bases sitting between them.